This T cell receptor (beta chain) was obtained from a study of blood T cell repertoires in COVID-19. Looking at the study overall: Acute and convalescent COVID-19 specimens originated in the United States, Italy and Spain.

This clone was seen a single time. Trimming removed 6 bases from V and 2 bases from J; junction bases left unmatched: 19. Germline V gene lookup returns CDR1 MNHEY and CDR2 SMNVEV (reference sequence). The CDR3 is 19 residues long. TCRdb keeps only in-frame clones here, not all; method: immunoSEQ multiplex PCR. The repertoire includes 50,000 to 75,000 clones, roughly 92% of them detected once, and around 4.3% sits in the top ten. Material for sequencing was peripheral blood. The V and J genes are TRBV27 and TRBJ2-1; 7 bases line up with TRBD2. This clonotype originated in a man aged 50 or older with active COVID-19. The CDR3 protein is CASSIRGRGETETYNEQFF. CDR3 DNA sequence: TGTGCCAGCAGCATACGGGGGAGGGGCGAAACCGAAACCTACAATGAGCAGTTCTTC.